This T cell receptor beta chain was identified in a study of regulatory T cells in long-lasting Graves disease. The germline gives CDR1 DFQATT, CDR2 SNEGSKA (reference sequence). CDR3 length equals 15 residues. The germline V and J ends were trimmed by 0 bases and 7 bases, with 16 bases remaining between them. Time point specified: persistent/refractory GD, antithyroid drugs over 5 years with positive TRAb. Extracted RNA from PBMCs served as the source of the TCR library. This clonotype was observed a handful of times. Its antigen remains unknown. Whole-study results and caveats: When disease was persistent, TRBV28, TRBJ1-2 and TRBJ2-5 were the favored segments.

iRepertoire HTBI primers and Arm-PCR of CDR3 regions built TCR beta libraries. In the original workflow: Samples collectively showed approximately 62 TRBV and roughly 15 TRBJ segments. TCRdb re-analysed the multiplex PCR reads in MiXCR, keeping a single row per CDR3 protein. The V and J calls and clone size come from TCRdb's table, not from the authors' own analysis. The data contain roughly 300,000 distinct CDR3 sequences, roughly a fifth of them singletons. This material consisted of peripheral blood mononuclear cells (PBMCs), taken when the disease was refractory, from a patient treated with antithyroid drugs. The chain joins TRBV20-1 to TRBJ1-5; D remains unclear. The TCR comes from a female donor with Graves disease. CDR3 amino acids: CSARDTAEMFQPQHF. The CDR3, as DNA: TGCAGTGCTAGAGATACGGCGGAGATGTTCCAGCCCCAGCATTTT.